A selection of T cell receptor beta chains follows, all from one sample in a study of vaccination and CD4 T cells after COVID-19. Their antigen targets remain unknown. MiXCR, run by TCRdb on the PCR reads, gives a single entry per CDR3 protein. The sample shows 9,500 to 13,000 distinct CDR3 sequences, approximately 64% of them seen only once. The sample in question was CD4+ T cells from blood, cultured in vitro, obtained before SARS-CoV-2 vaccination. The origin of the receptors is a human donor who had recovered from COVID-19. Both conserved end residues are part of each CDR3. Fields, in order: clone size, CDR3 length, J gene, V gene, D gene, CDR3 protein, CDR3 DNA. The D gene is left open where the match is weak. Size is omitted from some rows. Given values are once, few, many or a class for expanded clones.

abundance: few; len: 14; j_gene: TRBJ2-7; v_gene: TRBV6-5; d_gene: TRBD2; CDR3aa: CASSLASGSYEQYF; CDR3nt: TGTGCCAGCAGTTTAGCTAGCGGGAGTTACGAGCAGTACTTC
abundance: -; len: 14; j_gene: TRBJ1-5; v_gene: TRBV27; d_gene: TRBD1; CDR3aa: CASSFGQGNQPQHF; CDR3nt: TGTGCCAGCAGCTTCGGACAGGGCAATCAGCCCCAGCATTTT
abundance: -; len: 17; j_gene: TRBJ1-1; v_gene: TRBV6-1; d_gene: TRBD1; CDR3aa: CASSEGQGAPMNTEAFF; CDR3nt: TGTGCCAGCAGTGAGGGACAGGGGGCACCCATGAACACTGAAGCTTTCTTT
abundance: few; len: 11; j_gene: TRBJ2-2; v_gene: TRBV27; d_gene: -; CDR3aa: CASSFSGELFF; CDR3nt: TGTGCCAGCAGTTTCTCCGGGGAGCTGTTTTTT
abundance: -; len: 15; j_gene: TRBJ2-5; v_gene: TRBV5-1; d_gene: TRBD1; CDR3aa: CASRVRQGVRETQYF; CDR3nt: TGCGCCAGCAGAGTTCGACAGGGGGTGAGGGAGACCCAGTACTTC
abundance: few; len: 14; j_gene: TRBJ1-2; v_gene: TRBV7-8; d_gene: -; CDR3aa: CASSLQAGNYDYTF; CDR3nt: TGTGCCAGCAGCTTACAAGCAGGGAACTATGACTACACCTTC
abundance: -; len: 18; j_gene: TRBJ2-7; v_gene: TRBV7-3; d_gene: TRBD1; CDR3aa: CASSLTRDRGPSSYEQYF; CDR3nt: TGTGCCAGCAGCTTAACCCGAGACAGGGGGCCTAGCTCCTACGAGCAGTACTTC
abundance: -; len: 17; j_gene: TRBJ2-5; v_gene: TRBV5-1; d_gene: TRBD2; CDR3aa: CASSLGLAGGVQETQYF; CDR3nt: TGCGCCAGCAGCTTGGGGCTAGCGGGAGGGGTCCAAGAGACCCAGTACTTC
abundance: -; len: 15; j_gene: TRBJ2-5; v_gene: TRBV7-9; d_gene: TRBD2; CDR3aa: CASSLAGGPSETQYF; CDR3nt: TGTGCCAGCAGCTTAGCGGGAGGGCCGAGTGAGACCCAGTACTTC
abundance: -; len: 15; j_gene: TRBJ2-7; v_gene: TRBV2; d_gene: TRBD1; CDR3aa: CASSPGTGVRYEQYF; CDR3nt: TGTGCCAGCAGCCCCGGGACAGGGGTTCGGTACGAGCAGTACTTC
abundance: -; len: 15; j_gene: TRBJ2-1; v_gene: TRBV7-3; d_gene: TRBD2; CDR3aa: CASSLIASGYNEQFF; CDR3nt: TGTGCCAGCAGCTTAATCGCTAGCGGCTACAATGAGCAGTTCTTC
abundance: -; len: 16; j_gene: TRBJ1-2; v_gene: TRBV20-1; d_gene: -; CDR3aa: CSARGGGVGAIYGYTF; CDR3nt: TGCAGTGCTAGAGGTGGAGGGGTCGGGGCAATCTATGGCTACACCTTC
abundance: -; len: 13; j_gene: TRBJ1-5; v_gene: TRBV28; d_gene: TRBD1; CDR3aa: CAAGQGASQPQHF; CDR3nt: TGTGCCGCCGGACAGGGGGCCAGTCAGCCCCAGCATTTT
abundance: -; len: 16; j_gene: TRBJ2-5; v_gene: TRBV5-4; d_gene: TRBD1; CDR3aa: CASSIGQGVTKETQYF; CDR3nt: TGTGCCAGCAGCATCGGACAGGGGGTTACTAAGGAGACCCAGTACTTC
abundance: -; len: 15; j_gene: TRBJ1-6; v_gene: TRBV20-1; d_gene: -; CDR3aa: CSARDGETGDSPLHF; CDR3nt: TGCAGTGCTAGAGATGGGGAAACCGGGGACTCACCCCTCCACTTT
abundance: -; len: 13; j_gene: TRBJ2-7; v_gene: TRBV27; d_gene: TRBD2; CDR3aa: CASSPGTSGGQYF; CDR3nt: TGCGCCAGCAGTCCCGGGACTAGCGGGGGTCAGTACTTC
abundance: -; len: 16; j_gene: TRBJ1-1; v_gene: TRBV6-1; d_gene: TRBD1; CDR3aa: CASSPRTGGMNTEAFF; CDR3nt: TGTGCCAGCAGTCCCCGGACAGGGGGAATGAACACTGAAGCTTTCTTT
abundance: -; len: 15; j_gene: TRBJ2-3; v_gene: TRBV7-3; d_gene: TRBD1; CDR3aa: CASSTSGQGTDTQYF; CDR3nt: TGTGCCAGCAGCACCTCAGGACAGGGGACAGATACGCAGTATTTT
abundance: -; len: 16; j_gene: TRBJ2-1; v_gene: TRBV7-2; d_gene: -; CDR3aa: CASSSIADSSYNEQFF; CDR3nt: TGTGCCAGCAGCTCTATAGCGGACAGCTCCTACAATGAGCAGTTCTTC
abundance: -; len: 14; j_gene: TRBJ2-1; v_gene: TRBV5-1; d_gene: -; CDR3aa: CASSFLGRGNEQFF; CDR3nt: TGCGCCAGCAGCTTCTTGGGGCGCGGTAATGAGCAGTTCTTC
abundance: -; len: 15; j_gene: TRBJ1-6; v_gene: TRBV10-3; d_gene: -; CDR3aa: CAISERTVNNSPLHF; CDR3nt: TGTGCCATCAGCGAACGGACAGTCAATAATTCACCCCTCCACTTT
abundance: once; len: 13; j_gene: TRBJ2-2; v_gene: TRBV6-1; d_gene: TRBD1; CDR3aa: CASRRQGAGELFF; CDR3nt: TGTGCCAGCAGAAGACAGGGGGCCGGGGAGCTGTTTTTT
abundance: -; len: 14; j_gene: TRBJ1-1; v_gene: TRBV11-2; d_gene: -; CDR3aa: CASSLRPLNTEAFF; CDR3nt: TGTGCCAGCAGCTTAAGGCCTCTGAACACTGAAGCTTTCTTT
abundance: -; len: 13; j_gene: TRBJ2-2; v_gene: TRBV11-3; d_gene: -; CDR3aa: CASSLGLAGELFF; CDR3nt: TGTGCCAGCAGCTTAGGACTGGCCGGGGAGCTGTTTTTT
abundance: -; len: 12; j_gene: TRBJ1-2; v_gene: TRBV10-3; d_gene: TRBD1; CDR3aa: CAISSGGYGYTF; CDR3nt: TGTGCCATCAGTTCAGGGGGCTATGGCTACACCTTC
abundance: -; len: 15; j_gene: TRBJ2-1; v_gene: TRBV7-2; d_gene: TRBD2; CDR3aa: CASSATSGRFNEQFF; CDR3nt: TGTGCCAGCAGTGCTACTAGCGGGAGGTTTAATGAGCAGTTCTTC
abundance: -; len: 15; j_gene: TRBJ1-1; v_gene: TRBV10-3; d_gene: -; CDR3aa: CAISVGEGGNTEAFF; CDR3nt: TGTGCCATCAGTGTCGGGGAAGGTGGGAACACTGAAGCTTTCTTT
abundance: few; len: 16; j_gene: TRBJ2-3; v_gene: TRBV7-2; d_gene: -; CDR3aa: CASSLQGGGFTDTQYF; CDR3nt: TGTGCCAGCAGCTTGCAAGGGGGGGGTTTTACAGATACGCAGTATTTT
abundance: -; len: 16; j_gene: TRBJ2-7; v_gene: TRBV12-3/TRBV12-4; d_gene: TRBD2; CDR3aa: CASSSSGTSGFYEQYF; CDR3nt: TGTGCCAGCAGTTCTTCCGGGACTAGCGGGTTTTACGAGCAGTACTTC
abundance: -; len: 14; j_gene: TRBJ2-5; v_gene: TRBV12-3/TRBV12-4; d_gene: TRBD2; CDR3aa: CASSSGRAVETQYF; CDR3nt: TGTGCCAGCAGTAGCGGGAGGGCCGTTGAGACCCAGTACTTC
abundance: -; len: 14; j_gene: TRBJ1-1; v_gene: TRBV6-1; d_gene: TRBD1; CDR3aa: CASAGTGGLAEAFF; CDR3nt: TGTGCCAGTGCCGGGACAGGGGGCTTGGCTGAAGCTTTCTTT
abundance: -; len: 13; j_gene: TRBJ2-5; v_gene: TRBV18; d_gene: -; CDR3aa: CASSPEGPWAQYF; CDR3nt: TGTGCCAGCTCACCAGAGGGCCCTTGGGCCCAGTACTTC
abundance: -; len: 15; j_gene: TRBJ1-1; v_gene: TRBV25-1; d_gene: -; CDR3aa: CASSSSGEGRTEAFF; CDR3nt: TGTGCCAGCAGTAGTTCAGGGGAGGGACGCACTGAAGCTTTCTTT
abundance: -; len: 14; j_gene: TRBJ1-6; v_gene: TRBV15; d_gene: -; CDR3aa: CATSRASNNSPLHF; CDR3nt: TGTGCCACCAGCAGAGCCAGTAACAATTCACCCCTCCACTTT
abundance: -; len: 13; j_gene: TRBJ2-5; v_gene: TRBV5-1; d_gene: -; CDR3aa: CASSPPNQETQYF; CDR3nt: TGCGCCAGCAGCCCCCCCAACCAAGAGACCCAGTACTTC
abundance: few; len: 13; j_gene: TRBJ1-1; v_gene: TRBV20-1; d_gene: -; CDR3aa: CSASGGINTEAFF; CDR3nt: TGCAGTGCTAGTGGGGGGATTAACACTGAAGCTTTCTTT
abundance: -; len: 11; j_gene: TRBJ2-5; v_gene: TRBV20-1; d_gene: -; CDR3aa: CSARDYETQYF; CDR3nt: TGCAGTGCTAGAGATTACGAGACCCAGTACTTC
abundance: -; len: 16; j_gene: TRBJ2-2; v_gene: TRBV20-1; d_gene: TRBD1; CDR3aa: CSASSPRGRSTGELFF; CDR3nt: TGCAGTGCCTCCTCTCCCAGGGGGCGCAGCACCGGGGAGCTGTTTTTT